This TCR beta chain was found in a study of cytomegalovirus exposure and HLA in healthy donors. V lost 3 bases to trimming and J lost 5 bases; unmatched junction nucleotides: 7. CDR3 size: 16 residues. Germline V gene data show CDR1 as SGHRS and CDR2 as YFSETQ. In the PCR, 60 Vbeta and 13 Jbeta primers were used. Data came from immunoSEQ multiplex PCR; TCRdb stores just in-frame clones and leaves some out. The profile shows about 140,000 clones, around 84% of them singletons. What was sequenced was PBMCs. The rearrangement uses TRBV5-1 and TRBJ2-3, with 12 bases that match TRBD2. The receptor's source is a man over 45 in good health and CMV-seronegative. DNA for the CDR3: TGCGCCAGCAGCTATCGACTAGCGGGAGCAATAGATACGCAGTATTTT. This translates into CASSYRLAGAIDTQYF.